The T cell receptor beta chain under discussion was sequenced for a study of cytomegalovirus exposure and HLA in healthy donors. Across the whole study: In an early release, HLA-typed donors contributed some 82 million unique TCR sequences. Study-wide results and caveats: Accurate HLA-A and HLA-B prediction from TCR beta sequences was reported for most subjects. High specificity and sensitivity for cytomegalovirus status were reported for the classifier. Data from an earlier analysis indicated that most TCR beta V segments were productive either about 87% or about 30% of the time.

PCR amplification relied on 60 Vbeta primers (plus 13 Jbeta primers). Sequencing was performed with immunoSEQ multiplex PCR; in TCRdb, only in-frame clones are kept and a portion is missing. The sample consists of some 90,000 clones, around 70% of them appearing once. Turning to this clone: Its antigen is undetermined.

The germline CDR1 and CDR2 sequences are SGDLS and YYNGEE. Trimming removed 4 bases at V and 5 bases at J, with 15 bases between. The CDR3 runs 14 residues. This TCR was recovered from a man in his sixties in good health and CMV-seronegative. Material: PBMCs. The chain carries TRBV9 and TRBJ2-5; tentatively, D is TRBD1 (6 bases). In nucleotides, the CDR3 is TGTGCCAGCAGCACCCCAGGGGTAGGGGAGACCCAGTACTTC. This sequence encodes CASSTPGVGETQYF.